In this sample, the clone carrying this T cell receptor beta chain turned up many times. Its cognate antigen is unknown. With 6 bases removed from V and 12 bases from J, the gap between germline ends came to 8 bases. Germline CDR1 reads SNHLY; CDR2 reads FYNNEI. The CDR3 contains 10 residues. These data are taken from a study of regulatory T cells in long-lasting Graves disease. About the research overall: The study enrolled newly diagnosed Graves' patients on antithyroid drugs under 3 months.

Time point: newly diagnosed GD, antithyroid drugs for less than 3 months. RNA from PBMCs was the source of the TCR library. An endocrinology department in Xi'an, China, recruited the patients. According to the study, TCR beta libraries were built with iRepertoire HTBI primers and CDR3-region Arm-PCR. TCRdb recomputed calls from the multiplex PCR reads with MiXCR, one row per CDR3 protein. Of 200,000 to 250,000 distinct CDR3 sequences in the sample, 20% to 25% were seen once. General study results and limits: Relative to newly diagnosed Graves' patients, persistent ones had lower TCR diversity. Patients with persistent disease showed a bias toward TRBV28, TRBJ1-2 and TRBJ2-5.

Sequencing used peripheral blood mononuclear cells (PBMCs), obtained at new diagnosis, from a patient treated with antithyroid drugs. This chain joins TRBV2 and TRBJ2-2; D gene uncertain. This TCR was sampled from a female donor with Graves disease. The CDR3 nucleotides are TGTGCCAGCAGCGCTCCCAAGCTGTTTTTT. This translates into CASSAPKLFF.